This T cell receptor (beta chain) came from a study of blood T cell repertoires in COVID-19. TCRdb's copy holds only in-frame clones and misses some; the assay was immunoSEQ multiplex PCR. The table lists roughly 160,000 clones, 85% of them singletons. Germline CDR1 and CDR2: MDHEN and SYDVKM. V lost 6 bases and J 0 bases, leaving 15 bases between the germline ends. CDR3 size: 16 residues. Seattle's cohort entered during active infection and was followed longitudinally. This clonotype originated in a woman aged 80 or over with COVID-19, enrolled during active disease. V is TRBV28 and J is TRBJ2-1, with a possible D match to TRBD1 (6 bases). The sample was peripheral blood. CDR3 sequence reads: CASSGQQANSYNEQFF. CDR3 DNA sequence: TGTGCCAGCAGCGGACAGCAGGCTAACTCCTACAATGAGCAGTTCTTC.